A single sample is the source of the 11 T cell receptor beta chains below, sequenced in a study of blood T cell repertoires in COVID-19 (dated by TCRdb to 2018 to 2021). The library came from the immunoSEQ multiplex PCR assay. This immuneACCESS table, as held by TCRdb, lists in-frame sequences with V and J called but not all clones. Of the missing ones, under half trace to an unresolved V gene in checked studies; the others have no known cause. In this sample the table shows about 200,000 clones, over 75% of which occur a single time. The top ten clonotypes cover 0.5% to 0.6% of the sample. Sequencing input: peripheral blood. The receptors were sampled from a middle-aged man with acute or convalescent COVID-19.

This clone was found a few times. The J gene is TRBJ2-7, the V gene TRBV5-1; 10 bases fit TRBD2. Per germline, CDR1 SGHRS and CDR2 YFSETQ. CDR3 length: 15 amino acids. The J segment lost 6 bases and the V segment lost 0 bases, leaving 6 bases of the junction unmatched. CDR3 DNA: TGCGCCAGCAGCTTGGAGCTAGCGGGAGCCCGCGAGCAGTACTTC. This encodes CASSLELAGAREQYF.

The rearrangement links TRBV24-1 to TRBJ2-5, with TRBD1 as a possible D gene (6 bases). This CDR3 spans 14 amino acids. CDR1 is KGHDR, CDR2 SFDVKD, per germline. V lost 4 bases and J lost 3, with 11 bases in between. DNA of the CDR3: TGTGCCACCAGTGAATATAACAGGGAAGAGACCCAGTACTTC. Protein: CATSEYNREETQYF.

This rearrangement joins TRBV30 to TRBJ2-3; 11 bases are shared with TRBD2. This CDR3 contains 14 residues. J was trimmed by 5 bases and V by 2 bases; bases with no gene match: 3. Germline lookup yields CDR1 GTSNPN and CDR2 SVGIG (reference sequence). The DNA of the CDR3 is TGTGCCTGGAGTATAGCGGGAGGGCTAGATACGCAGTATTTT. Encoded protein: CAWSIAGGLDTQYF.

The count of this clone is one. The sample holds other DNA sequences that translate to the same CDR3. The chain is built from TRBV9 and TRBJ1-1; 8 bases align to TRBD1. Trimming at V came to 3 bases and at J to 3 bases, leaving 7 bases not matched to a gene. CDR1 SGDLS and CDR2 YYNGEE come from the germline V gene. This CDR3 comprises 15 residues. The CDR3, as DNA: TGTGCCAGCAGCGCCAAGGACAGGGAGGACACTGAAGCTTTCTTT. This gives the protein CASSAKDREDTEAFF. The variable domain in full, completed from reference TRBV9 and TRBJ1-1, reads DSGVTQTPKHLITATGQRVTLRCSPRSGDLSVYWYQQSLDQGLQFLIQYYNGEERAKGNILERFSAQQFPDLHSELNLSSLELGDSALYFCASSAKDREDTEAFFGQGTRLTVV.

This clone appeared a single time. V usage is TRBV4-1 and J usage is TRBJ1-2; 8 bases are shared with TRBD1. The CDR3 spans 15 residues. Germline values: CDR1 MGHRA, CDR2 YSYEKL. Germline trimming cut 2 bases from V and 4 bases from J; bases unmatched to any gene: 6. As DNA, the CDR3 is TGCGCCAGCAGCCAACTCGGACAGGGACGCTATGGCTACACCTTC. Translated, it gives CASSQLGQGRYGYTF.

The chain joins TRBV10-3 to TRBJ2-7; 8 bases agree with TRBD1. J was trimmed by 2 bases and V by 2 bases; bases with no gene match: 8. CDR3 length: 16 amino acids. Germline CDR1 reads ENHRY; CDR2 reads SYGVKD. CDR3 sequence (DNA): TGTGCCATCAGTGAGGGGGGGACAGGCCAAACCTACGAGCAGTACTTC. It yields the protein CAISEGGTGQTYEQYF.

V and J are TRBV5-1 and TRBJ1-2; no firm D call. V was cut by 1 base and J by 0 bases, with 7 bases left in between. Looked up from germline, CDR1 is SGHRS and CDR2 is YFSETQ. This CDR3 has 14 amino acids. This CDR3 reads CASSLWAANYGYTF. CDR3 nucleotide sequence: TGCGCCAGCAGCTTGTGGGCAGCTAACTATGGCTACACCTTC.

The chain carries TRBV10-3 and TRBJ1-1; D might be TRBD1 (5 bases). CDR3 length equals 16 residues. The germline CDR1 and CDR2 sequences are ENHRY and SYGVKD. V was clipped by 6 bases and J by 5 bases, with 22 bases between them. The DNA of the CDR3 is TGTGCCATCAGACCGGGGGGGGGAGCGGGAAATACTGAAGCTTTCTTT. Amino acid sequence: CAIRPGGGAGNTEAFF.

The sample holds a few counts of this clone. The chain uses TRBV30 and TRBJ1-1; TRBD1 aligns across 7 bases. V shed 2 bases and J 6 bases; nucleotides not matched to a gene: 9. Germline V gene sequence: CDR1 GTSNPN, CDR2 SVGIG (reference sequence). CDR3 size: 14 residues. CDR3 protein: CAWSYGPQGAEAFF. Here the CDR3 DNA reads TGTGCCTGGAGTTACGGACCGCAGGGGGCTGAAGCTTTCTTT.

The chain has TRBV7-8 and TRBJ2-7; TRBD1 agrees at 9 bases. The CDR3 has 13 amino acids. V shed 5 bases and J 7 bases; nucleotides not matched to a gene: 6. In germline, CDR1 is SGHVS, CDR2 FQNEAQ. Written as DNA, the CDR3 is TGTGCCAGCAGCCACAGACAGGGGGGGGAGCAGTACGTC. Amino acids: CASSHRQGGEQYV.

This clone came up once. The genes are TRBV30 and TRBJ1-2; the D gene is possibly TRBD1 (6 bases). Germline assignment: CDR1 GTSNPN and CDR2 SVGIG (reference sequence). This CDR3 is 15 amino acids long. Trimming shortened V by 7 bases and J by 0 bases, and 18 bases separated the two germline ends. In DNA, the CDR3 is TGTGCCTCCTTGGGAGTCGACAGGACTAACTATGGCTACACCTTC. Protein: CASLGVDRTNYGYTF.